One and the same sample provided the 8 T cell receptor beta chains below, sequenced in a study of control samples from healthy donors and cancer patients. Sequencing used immunoSEQ multiplex PCR; TCRdb keeps in-frame clones, though not all of them. The sample lists roughly 160,000 clones; 96% were seen once. Sequencing was performed on blood. The receptors originated from a woman in her twenties or thirties in good health.

This clone showed up just once. This sequence joins TRBV6-1 and TRBJ1-6, with TRBD1 matching 7 bases. Germline assignment: CDR1 MNHNS and CDR2 SASEGT. The CDR3 is made up of 16 amino acids. The J segment lost 0 bases and the V segment lost 2 bases, leaving 1 base of the junction unmatched. CDR3 residues: CASSENRGSYNSPLHF. Written as DNA, the CDR3 is TGTGCCAGCAGTGAAAACAGGGGCTCCTATAATTCACCCCTCCACTTT.

The V gene is TRBV7-9, the J gene TRBJ2-2, with D perhaps matching TRBD1 (5 bases). The ends were cut back, 4 bases at V and 8 bases at J, with 20 bases in the middle. CDR1 and CDR2 (germline): SEHNR, FQNEAQ (reference sequence). The CDR3 totals 16 residues. The CDR3 spells CASSSPLDTSSGELFF. CDR3 in DNA: TGTGCCAGCAGCTCGCCCCTGGACACTTCAAGTGGGGAGCTGTTTTTT.

The chain joins TRBV11-1 to TRBJ2-2; the D is unclear. The V and J ends lost 1 base and 3 bases respectively, with 9 bases between them. Germline V gene sequence: CDR1 SGHAT, CDR2 FQDESV (reference sequence). The CDR3 loop spans 15 amino acids. CDR3 residues: CASSLEASYTGELFF. The CDR3 bases are TGTGCCAGCAGCTTAGAAGCGTCGTACACCGGGGAGCTGTTTTTT.

This clone was counted once. CDR3 sequence: CASSLGGKNIQYF. The CDR3 DNA reads TGTGCCAGCAGCTTAGGCGGGAAAAACATTCAGTACTTC. This sequence joins TRBV3-1 (or the pseudogene TRBV3-2) and TRBJ2-4, with a possible D match to TRBD2 (5 bases). Per germline, CDR1 LGHDT and CDR2 YNNKEL (reference sequence). Trimming cost V 5 bases and J 4 bases, with 9 bases left between them. This CDR3 has 13 amino acids.

The J gene is TRBJ2-1, the V gene TRBV5-4; D possibly corresponds to TRBD1 (6 bases). CDR1 SGHNT and CDR2 YYREEE come from the germline V gene (reference sequence). Trimming cost V 1 base and J 7 bases, with 15 bases left between them. The length of the CDR3 is 15 residues. CDR3 loop: CASSLLGASGNEQFF. The CDR3 DNA reads as TGTGCCAGCAGCTTGTTGGGGGCCTCCGGGAATGAGCAGTTCTTC.

V and J are TRBV19 and TRBJ2-7, with no clear D. Trimming left V 3 bases short and J 3 bases short, with 12 bases between. Per germline, CDR1 LNHDA and CDR2 SQIVND (reference sequence). The CDR3 contains 14 residues. This CDR3 reads CASSMVGTGYEQYF. CDR3 bases: TGTGCCAGTAGTATGGTGGGAACCGGCTACGAGCAGTACTTC.

The chain recombines TRBV25-1 with TRBJ2-3, with 9 bases that match TRBD2. The CDR3 contains 16 residues. The junction had 8 bases not matched to a gene; V was cut back by 3 bases and J by 4 bases. Germline-derived CDR1 and CDR2 are MGHDK and SYGVNS. Here the CDR3 DNA reads TGTGCCAGCAGTGAGGGGACTAGCCGAATCTCAGATACGCAGTATTTT. The encoded protein is CASSEGTSRISDTQYF.

For this clone: The CDR3 carries no conserved terminal phenylalanine or tryptophan, so it likely arises from a read error. The DNA is left out, because the CDR3 cannot be placed on it with certainty; the CDR3 is given as TCRdb lists it. The V call is TRBV29-1, the J call TRBJ1-1. The CDR3 contains 12 residues when both ends are counted. CDR1 is SQVTM, CDR2 ANQGSEA, per germline. The CDR3 is CSVEKGSGAFIL.